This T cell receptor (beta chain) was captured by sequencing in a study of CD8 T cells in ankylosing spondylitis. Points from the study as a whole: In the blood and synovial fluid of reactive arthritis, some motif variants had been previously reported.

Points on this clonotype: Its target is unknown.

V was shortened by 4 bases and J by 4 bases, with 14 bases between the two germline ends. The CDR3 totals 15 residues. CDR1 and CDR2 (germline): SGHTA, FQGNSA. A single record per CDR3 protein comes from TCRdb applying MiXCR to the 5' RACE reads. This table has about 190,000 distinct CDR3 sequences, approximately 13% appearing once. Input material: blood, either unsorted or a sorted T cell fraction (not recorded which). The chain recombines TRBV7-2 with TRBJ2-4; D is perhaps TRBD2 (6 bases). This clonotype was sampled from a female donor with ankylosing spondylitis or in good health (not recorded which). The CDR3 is CASSSRQGLKNIQYF. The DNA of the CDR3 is TGTGCCAGCAGCTCACGGCAGGGACTGAAAAACATTCAGTACTTC.